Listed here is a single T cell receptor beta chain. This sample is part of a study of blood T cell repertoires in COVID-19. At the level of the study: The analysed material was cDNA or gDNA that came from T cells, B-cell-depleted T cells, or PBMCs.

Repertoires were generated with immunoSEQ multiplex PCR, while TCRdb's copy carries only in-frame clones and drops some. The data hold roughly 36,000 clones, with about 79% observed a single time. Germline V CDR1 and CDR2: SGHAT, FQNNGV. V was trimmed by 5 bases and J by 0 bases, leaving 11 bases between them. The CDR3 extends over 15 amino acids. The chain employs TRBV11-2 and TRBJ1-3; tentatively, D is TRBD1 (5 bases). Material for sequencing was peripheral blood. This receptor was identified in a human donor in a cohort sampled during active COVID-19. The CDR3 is CASSQQAYSGNTIYF. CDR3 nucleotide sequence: TGTGCCAGCAGCCAACAGGCCTACTCTGGAAACACCATATATTTT.